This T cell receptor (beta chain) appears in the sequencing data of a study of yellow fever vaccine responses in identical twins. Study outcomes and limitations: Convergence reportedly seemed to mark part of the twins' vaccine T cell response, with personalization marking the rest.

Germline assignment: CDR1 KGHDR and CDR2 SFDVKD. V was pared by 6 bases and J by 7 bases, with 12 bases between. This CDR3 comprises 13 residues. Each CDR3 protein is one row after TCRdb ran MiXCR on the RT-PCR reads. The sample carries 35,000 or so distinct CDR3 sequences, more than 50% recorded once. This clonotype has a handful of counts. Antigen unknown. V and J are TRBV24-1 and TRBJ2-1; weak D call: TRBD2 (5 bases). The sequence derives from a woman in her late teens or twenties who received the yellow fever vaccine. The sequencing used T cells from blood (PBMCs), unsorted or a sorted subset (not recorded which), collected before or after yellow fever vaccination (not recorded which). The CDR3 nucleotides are TGTGCCACCAGTCCCCGCGGGCGGAATGAGCAGTTCTTC. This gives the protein CATSPRGRNEQFF.